This paragraph covers one T cell receptor beta chain sequence. The antigen is undetermined. This entry is derived from a study of OX40 agonist ivuxolimab in advanced cancers. Overall study: It was permissible to have had prior anti-PD-1, anti-PD-L1 or anti-CTLA-4 therapy, and around 40% had some. Study-wide results and caveats: CD8+ T cells (on average) carried more expanded clones than CD4+ T cells. With doses of 0.1 to 3.0 mg/kg, CD4+ and CD8+ blood T cells had undergone clonal expansion by week 6.

Using immunoSEQ multiplex PCR, the repertoire was profiled, and TCRdb retains in-frame clones only, with some absent. The data hold 70,000 to 80,000 clones, with roughly 92% observed a single time. The V segment lost 5 bases and the J segment 6 bases; nucleotides outside the gene matches: 10. The CDR3 has 15 residues. Germline CDR1 SGHVS, CDR2 FNYEAQ. The chain combines TRBV7-6 with TRBJ1-1; 9 bases fit TRBD1. This TCR came from an adult with an advanced solid tumor such as melanoma, head and neck, liver or kidney cancer. This specimen was CD4+ or CD8+ T cells sorted from blood, taken in a trial of the OX40 agonist ivuxolimab. CDR3 residues: CASSPPDRGVAEAFF. CDR3 coding DNA: TGTGCCAGCAGCCCTCCGGACAGGGGAGTTGCTGAAGCTTTCTTT.